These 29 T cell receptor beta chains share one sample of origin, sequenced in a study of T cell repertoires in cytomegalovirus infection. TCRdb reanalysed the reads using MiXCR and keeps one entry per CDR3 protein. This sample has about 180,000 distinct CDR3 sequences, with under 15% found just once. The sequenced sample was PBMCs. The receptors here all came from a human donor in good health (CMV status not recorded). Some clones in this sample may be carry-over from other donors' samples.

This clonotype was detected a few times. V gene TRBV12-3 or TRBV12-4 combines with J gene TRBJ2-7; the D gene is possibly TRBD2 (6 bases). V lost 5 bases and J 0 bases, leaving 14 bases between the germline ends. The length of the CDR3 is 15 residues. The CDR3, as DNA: TGTGCCAGCAGTCAAGCGGGTACCGCCTCCTACGAGCAGTACTTC. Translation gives CASSQAGTASYEQYF.

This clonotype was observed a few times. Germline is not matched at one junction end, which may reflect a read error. This CDR3 reads CSAREDAGRLEQYF. CDR3 coding DNA: TGCAGTGCGAGAGAGGACGCGGGGAGGCTCGAGCAGTACTTC. This chain links TRBV20-1 with TRBJ2-7, with a weak D call TRBD2 (6 bases). Germline V lookup: CDR1 DFQATT, CDR2 SNEGSKA (reference sequence). The CDR3 length is 14 residues.

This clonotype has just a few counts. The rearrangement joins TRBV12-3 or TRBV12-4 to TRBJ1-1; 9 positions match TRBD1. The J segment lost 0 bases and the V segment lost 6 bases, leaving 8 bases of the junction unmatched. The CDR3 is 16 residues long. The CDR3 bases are TGTGCCAGCAGCATTTTACAGGGGGCCGTGAACACTGAAGCTTTCTTT. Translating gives CASSILQGAVNTEAFF.

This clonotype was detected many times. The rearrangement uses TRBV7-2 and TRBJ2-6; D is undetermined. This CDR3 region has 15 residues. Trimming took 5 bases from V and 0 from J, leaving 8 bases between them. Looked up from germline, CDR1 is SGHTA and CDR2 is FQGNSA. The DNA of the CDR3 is TGTGCCAGCAGCCCCCTCGGCTCTGGGGCCAACGTCCTGACTTTC. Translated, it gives CASSPLGSGANVLTF.

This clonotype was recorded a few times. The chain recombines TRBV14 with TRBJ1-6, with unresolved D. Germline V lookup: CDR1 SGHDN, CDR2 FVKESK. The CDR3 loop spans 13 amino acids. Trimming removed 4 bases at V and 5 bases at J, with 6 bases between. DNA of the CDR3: TGTGCCAGCAGCCGACTAGATAATTCACCCCTCCACTTT. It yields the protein CASSRLDNSPLHF.

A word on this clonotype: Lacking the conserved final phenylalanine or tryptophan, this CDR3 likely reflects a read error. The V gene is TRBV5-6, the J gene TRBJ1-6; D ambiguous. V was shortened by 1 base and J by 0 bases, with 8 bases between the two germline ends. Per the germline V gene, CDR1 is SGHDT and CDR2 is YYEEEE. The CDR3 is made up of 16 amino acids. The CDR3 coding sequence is TGTGCCAGCAGCTTGCGGTCGAGCTCCTATAATTCACCCCTCCACCTT. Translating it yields CASSLRSSSYNSPLHL.

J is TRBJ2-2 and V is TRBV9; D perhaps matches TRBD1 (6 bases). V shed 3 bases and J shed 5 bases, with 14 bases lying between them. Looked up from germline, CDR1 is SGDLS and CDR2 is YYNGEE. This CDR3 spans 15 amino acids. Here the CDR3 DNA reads TGTGCCAGCAGCGGTTCCGGGACACTTACCGGGGAGCTGTTTTTT. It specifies CASSGSGTLTGELFF.

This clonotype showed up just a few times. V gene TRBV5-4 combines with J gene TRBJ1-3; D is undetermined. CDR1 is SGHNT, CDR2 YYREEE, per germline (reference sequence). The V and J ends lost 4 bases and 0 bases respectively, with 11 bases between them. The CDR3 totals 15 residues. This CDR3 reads CASSDHPSSGNTIYF. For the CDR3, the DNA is TGTGCCAGCAGCGACCACCCGAGCTCTGGAAACACCATATATTTT.

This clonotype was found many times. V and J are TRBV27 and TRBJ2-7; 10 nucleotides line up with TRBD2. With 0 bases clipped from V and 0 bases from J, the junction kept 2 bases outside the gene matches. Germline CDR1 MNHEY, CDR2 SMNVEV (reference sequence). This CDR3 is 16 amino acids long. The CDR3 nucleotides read TGTGCCAGCAGTTTATCGCGGACTAGCGGCTCCTACGAGCAGTACTTC. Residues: CASSLSRTSGSYEQYF.

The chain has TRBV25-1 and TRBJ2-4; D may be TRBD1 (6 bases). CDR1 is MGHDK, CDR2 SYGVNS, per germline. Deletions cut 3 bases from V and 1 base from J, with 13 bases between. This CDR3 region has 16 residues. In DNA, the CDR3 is TGTGCCAGCAGTGAGGACAGCCCCGGGGCCAAAAACATTCAGTACTTC. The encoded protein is CASSEDSPGAKNIQYF. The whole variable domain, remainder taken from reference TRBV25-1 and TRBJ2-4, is EADIYQTPRYLVIGTGKKITLECSQTMGHDKMYWYQQDPGMELHLIHYSYGVNSTEKGDLSSESTVSRIRTEHFPLTLESARPSHTSQYLCASSEDSPGAKNIQYFGAGTRLSVL.

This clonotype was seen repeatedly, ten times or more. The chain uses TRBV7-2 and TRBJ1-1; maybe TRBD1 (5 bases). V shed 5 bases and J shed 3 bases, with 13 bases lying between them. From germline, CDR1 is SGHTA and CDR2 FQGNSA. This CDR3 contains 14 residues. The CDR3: CASSLYRGDTEAFF. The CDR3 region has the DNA TGTGCCAGCAGCCTCTATCGGGGCGACACTGAAGCTTTCTTT.

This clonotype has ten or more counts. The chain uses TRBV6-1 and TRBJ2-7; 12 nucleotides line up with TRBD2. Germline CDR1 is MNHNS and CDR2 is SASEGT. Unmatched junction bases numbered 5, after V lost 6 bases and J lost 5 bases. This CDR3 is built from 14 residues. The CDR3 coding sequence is TGTGCCAGCAGGAGACTAGCGGGAGTGGACGAGCAGTACTTC. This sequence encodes CASRRLAGVDEQYF.

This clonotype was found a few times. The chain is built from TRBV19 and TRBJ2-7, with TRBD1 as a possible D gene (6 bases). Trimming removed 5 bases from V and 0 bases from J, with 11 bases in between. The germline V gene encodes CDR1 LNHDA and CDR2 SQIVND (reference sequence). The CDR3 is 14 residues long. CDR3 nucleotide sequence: TGTGCCAGTAGTTACAGGGCAAGCTCCTACGAGCAGTACTTC. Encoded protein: CASSYRASSYEQYF.

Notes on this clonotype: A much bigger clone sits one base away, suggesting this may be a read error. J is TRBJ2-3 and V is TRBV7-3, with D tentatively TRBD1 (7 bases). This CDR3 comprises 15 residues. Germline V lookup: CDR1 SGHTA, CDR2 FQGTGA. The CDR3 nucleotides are TGTGCCAGCAGCTTGTATGGAGGGGGCACAGATGCGCAGTATTTT. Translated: CASSLYGGGTDAQYF.

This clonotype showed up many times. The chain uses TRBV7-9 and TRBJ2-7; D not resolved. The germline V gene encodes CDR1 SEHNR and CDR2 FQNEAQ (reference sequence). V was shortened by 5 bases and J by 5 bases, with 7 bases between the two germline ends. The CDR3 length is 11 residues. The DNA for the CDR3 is TGTGCCAGCAGCAACTCGCACGAGCAGTACTTC. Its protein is CASSNSHEQYF.

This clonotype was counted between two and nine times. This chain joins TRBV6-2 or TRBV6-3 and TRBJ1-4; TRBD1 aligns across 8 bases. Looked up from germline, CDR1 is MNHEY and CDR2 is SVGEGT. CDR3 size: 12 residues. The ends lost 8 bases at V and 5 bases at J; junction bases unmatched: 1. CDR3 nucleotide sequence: TGTGCCAGCGACAGGGGAAATGAAAAACTGTTTTTT. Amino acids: CASDRGNEKLFF.

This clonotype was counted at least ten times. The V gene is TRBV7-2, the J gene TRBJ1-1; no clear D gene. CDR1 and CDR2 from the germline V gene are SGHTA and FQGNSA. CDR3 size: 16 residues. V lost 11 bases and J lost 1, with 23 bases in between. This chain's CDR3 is CASTYGFRVRNTEAFF. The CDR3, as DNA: TGTGCCTCCACCTACGGTTTTAGAGTTAGGAACACTGAAGCTTTCTTT.

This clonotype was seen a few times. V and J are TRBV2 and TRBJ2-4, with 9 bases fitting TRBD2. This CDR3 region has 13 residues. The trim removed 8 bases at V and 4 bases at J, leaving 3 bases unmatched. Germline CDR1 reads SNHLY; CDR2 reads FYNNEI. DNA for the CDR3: TGTGCCAGCTATAGCGGGAGAAAAAACATTCAGTACTTC. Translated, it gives CASYSGRKNIQYF.

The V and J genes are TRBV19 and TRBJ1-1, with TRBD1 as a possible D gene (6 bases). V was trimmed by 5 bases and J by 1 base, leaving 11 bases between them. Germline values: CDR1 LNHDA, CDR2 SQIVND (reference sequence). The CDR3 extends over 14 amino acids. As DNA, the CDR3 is TGTGCCAGTAGTGAATGGGGGGCGAACACTGAAGCTTTCTTT. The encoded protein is CASSEWGANTEAFF.

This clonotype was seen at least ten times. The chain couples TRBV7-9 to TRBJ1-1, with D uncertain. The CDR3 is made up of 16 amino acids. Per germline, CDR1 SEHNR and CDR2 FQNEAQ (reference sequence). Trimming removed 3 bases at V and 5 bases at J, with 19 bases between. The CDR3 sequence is CASSFSGTTSGTEAFF. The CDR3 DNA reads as TGTGCCAGCAGCTTTTCCGGTACGACCTCGGGAACTGAAGCTTTCTTT.

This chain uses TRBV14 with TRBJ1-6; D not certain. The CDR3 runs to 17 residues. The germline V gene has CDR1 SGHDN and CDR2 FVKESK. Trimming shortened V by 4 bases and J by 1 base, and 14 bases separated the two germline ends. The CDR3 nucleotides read TGTGCCAGCAGCCTCGTCAGATCGGGGTCCTATAATTCACCCCTCCACTTT. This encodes CASSLVRSGSYNSPLHF.

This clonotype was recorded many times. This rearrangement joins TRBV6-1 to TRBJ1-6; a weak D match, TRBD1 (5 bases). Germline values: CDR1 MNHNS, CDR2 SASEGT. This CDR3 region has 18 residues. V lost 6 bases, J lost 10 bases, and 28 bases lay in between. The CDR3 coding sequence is TGTGCCAGCAGCGTTGGGACCAAGTTGGGTAGAACCACCTCACCCCTCCACTTT. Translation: CASSVGTKLGRTTSPLHF.

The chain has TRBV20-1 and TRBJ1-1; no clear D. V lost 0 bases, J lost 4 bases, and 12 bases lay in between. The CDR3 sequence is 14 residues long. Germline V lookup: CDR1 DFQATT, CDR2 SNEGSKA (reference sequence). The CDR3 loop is CSARDARVSTEAFF. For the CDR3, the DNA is TGCAGTGCTAGAGATGCGAGGGTCTCCACTGAAGCTTTCTTT.

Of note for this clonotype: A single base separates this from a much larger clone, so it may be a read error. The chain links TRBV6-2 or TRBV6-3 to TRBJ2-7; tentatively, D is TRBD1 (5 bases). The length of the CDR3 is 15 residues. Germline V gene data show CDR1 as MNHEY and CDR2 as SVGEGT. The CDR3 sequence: CASSPNNRNSYKQYF. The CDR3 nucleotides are TGTGCCAGCAGCCCAAACAACAGGAATTCCTACAAGCAGTACTTC.

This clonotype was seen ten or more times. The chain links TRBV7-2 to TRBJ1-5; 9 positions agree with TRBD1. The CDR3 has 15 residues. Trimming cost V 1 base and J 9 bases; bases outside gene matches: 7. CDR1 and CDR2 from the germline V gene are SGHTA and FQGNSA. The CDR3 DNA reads TGTGCCAGCAGCTTAGGGACAGGGGCCCTCCGGCCCCAGCATTTT. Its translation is CASSLGTGALRPQHF.

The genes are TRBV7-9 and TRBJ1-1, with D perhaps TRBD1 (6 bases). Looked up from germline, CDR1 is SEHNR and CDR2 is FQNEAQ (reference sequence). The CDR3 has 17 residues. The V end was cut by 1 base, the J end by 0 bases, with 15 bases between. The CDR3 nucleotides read TGTGCCAGCAGCTTAGGGAGGACAGCGGTGATGAACACTGAAGCTTTCTTT. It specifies CASSLGRTAVMNTEAFF. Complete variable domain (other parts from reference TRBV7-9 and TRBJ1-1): DTGVSQNPRHKITKRGQNVTFRCDPISEHNRLYWYRQTLGQGPEFLTYFQNEAQLEKSRLLSDRFSAERPKGSFSTLEIQRTEQGDSAMYLCASSLGRTAVMNTEAFFGQGTRLTVV.

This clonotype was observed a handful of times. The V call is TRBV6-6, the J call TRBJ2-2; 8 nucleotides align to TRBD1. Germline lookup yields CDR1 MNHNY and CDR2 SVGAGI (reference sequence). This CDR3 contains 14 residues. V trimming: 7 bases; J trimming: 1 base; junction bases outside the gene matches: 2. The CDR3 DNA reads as TGTGCCAGCAACGACAGGGGGAACACCGGGGAGCTGTTTTTT. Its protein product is CASNDRGNTGELFF.

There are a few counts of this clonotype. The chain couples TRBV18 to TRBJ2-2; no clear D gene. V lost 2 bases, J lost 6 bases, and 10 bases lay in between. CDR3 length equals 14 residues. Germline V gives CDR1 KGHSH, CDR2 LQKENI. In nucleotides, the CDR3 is TGTGCCAGCTCACCAGGGGATCTTGCCGGGGAGCTGTTTTTT. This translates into CASSPGDLAGELFF. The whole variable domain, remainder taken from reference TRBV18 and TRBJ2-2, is NAGVMQNPRHLVRRRGQEARLRCSPMKGHSHVYWYRQLPEEGLKFMVYLQKENIIDESGMPKERFSAEFPKEGPSILRIQQVVRGDSAAYFCASSPGDLAGELFFGEGSRLTVL.

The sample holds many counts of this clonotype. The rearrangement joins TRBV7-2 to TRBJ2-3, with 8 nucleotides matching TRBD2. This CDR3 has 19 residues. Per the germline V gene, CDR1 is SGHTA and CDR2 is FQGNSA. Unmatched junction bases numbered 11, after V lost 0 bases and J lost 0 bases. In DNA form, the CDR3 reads TGTGCCAGCAGCTTAGCAAGGTTTCCGGGACTAGTAAGCACAGATACGCAGTATTTT. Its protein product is CASSLARFPGLVSTDTQYF. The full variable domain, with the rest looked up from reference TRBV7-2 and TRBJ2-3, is GAGVSQSPSNKVTEKGKDVELRCDPISGHTALYWYRQSLGQGLEFLIYFQGNSAPDKSGLPSDRFSAERTGGSVSTLTIQRTQQEDSAVYLCASSLARFPGLVSTDTQYFGPGTRLTVL.